The 11 T cell receptor beta chains given below trace back to one sample, sequenced in a study of Ad26.COV2.S vaccination and SARS-CoV-2 variants. Regarding treatment: 15 to 20 received Ad26.COV2.S at low or high dose, single or two shots; about 5 received placebo; per-sample allocation not given. All samples were drawn on day 63, counting from the first vaccine or placebo injection. Clones were sequenced by immunoSEQ multiplex PCR, and TCRdb holds only the in-frame ones, with some missing. The sample holds about 680,000 clones, 89% seen once. The starting material was peripheral blood, obtained in a trial of Ad26.COV2.S vaccine versus placebo. The source is a person aged 18-65 years who received the Ad26.COV2.S COVID-19 vaccine or a placebo.

V is TRBV7-2 and J is TRBJ1-1, with 7 positions matching TRBD1. Per germline, CDR1 SGHTA and CDR2 FQGNSA. The CDR3 loop spans 19 amino acids. V dropped 1 base and J dropped 5; count of bases not matched to a gene: 19. CDR3 loop: CASSLGVVGGAPRGTEAFF. CDR3 in DNA: TGTGCCAGCAGCTTAGGGGTCGTAGGGGGCGCGCCGAGGGGGACTGAAGCTTTCTTT.

CDR3 loop: CASSPQGSTNEKLFF. The CDR3 nucleotides read TGTGCCAGCAGCCCTCAGGGGTCAACTAATGAAAAACTGTTTTTT. V gene TRBV7-2 combines with J gene TRBJ1-4; TRBD1 is a possible D gene (6 bases). Trimming pared 5 bases from V and 0 bases from J, leaving 10 bases between. The germline CDR1 and CDR2 sequences are SGHTA and FQGNSA. CDR3 length: 15 amino acids.

The chain uses TRBV7-9 and TRBJ2-1; 11 bases match TRBD1. The germline V gene has CDR1 SEHNR and CDR2 FQNEAQ (reference sequence). The CDR3 extends over 16 amino acids. The J segment lost 9 bases and the V segment lost 0 bases, leaving 7 bases of the junction unmatched. The CDR3 DNA is TGTGCCAGCAGCTTAGCGCGGGGACAGGGGGTCGGTGAGCAGTTCTTC. This gives the protein CASSLARGQGVGEQFF.

The chain couples TRBV5-4 to TRBJ2-3; 8 bases align to TRBD1. V trimming: 0 bases; J trimming: 6 bases; junction bases outside the gene matches: 6. Germline V gene data show CDR1 as SGHNT and CDR2 as YYREEE (reference sequence). The CDR3 is 15 residues long. CDR3 loop: CASSLGTRGQDTQYF. The DNA of the CDR3 is TGTGCCAGCAGCTTGGGGACCAGGGGGCAGGATACGCAGTATTTT.

The chain employs TRBV14 and TRBJ1-2; D not resolved. The germline gives CDR1 SGHDN, CDR2 FVKESK. V lost 0 bases, J lost 5 bases, and 4 bases lay in between. The CDR3 extends over 12 amino acids. This CDR3 reads CASSQDGYGYTF. The CDR3 nucleotides are TGTGCCAGCAGCCAAGACGGATATGGCTACACCTTC.

This sequence joins TRBV21-1 and TRBJ2-1; the table's D call, TRBD2, has no DNA check behind it. TRBV21-1 is listed as a pseudogene. CDR3 length equals 16 residues. The CDR3 DNA reads as TGTGCCAGCAGCAAACAAGGACTAGCGGGGGGGGTTCGGCAGTTCTTC. Its protein product is CASSKQGLAGGVRQFF.

In its sample, this clone was seen once. This chain uses TRBV2 with TRBJ2-7; no clear D gene. Germline V gene sequence: CDR1 SNHLY, CDR2 FYNNEI. V was trimmed by 8 bases and J by 2 bases, leaving 10 bases between them. This CDR3 has 12 amino acids. The CDR3 DNA reads as TGTGCCAGCCGTCAGGCGACCTACGAGCAGTACTTC. This gives the protein CASRQATYEQYF.

The chain recombines TRBV19 with TRBJ2-2; 8 nucleotides agree with TRBD2. This CDR3 has 15 amino acids. V trimming: 5 bases; J trimming: 5 bases; junction bases outside the gene matches: 7. CDR1 and CDR2 (germline): LNHDA, SQIVND (reference sequence). The CDR3 sequence is CASSSSGGQTGELFF. Here the CDR3 DNA reads TGTGCCAGTAGTTCAAGCGGGGGTCAGACCGGGGAGCTGTTTTTT.

The chain carries TRBV2 and TRBJ2-7, with 9 bases aligning to TRBD2. V was pared by 7 bases and J by 3 bases, with 7 bases of the junction left unmatched. The germline V gene has CDR1 SNHLY and CDR2 FYNNEI. The length of the CDR3 is 14 residues. The CDR3 region is CASKREVGIYEQYF. For the CDR3, the DNA is TGTGCCAGCAAGCGGGAGGTGGGGATCTACGAGCAGTACTTC. The full variable domain, its missing parts supplied by reference TRBV2 and TRBJ2-7, is EPEVTQTPSHQVTQMGQEVILRCVPISNHLYFYWYRQILGQKVEFLVSFYNNEISEKSEIFDDQFSVERPDGSNFTLKIRSTKLEDSAMYFCASKREVGIYEQYFGPGTRLTVT.

Only one count was recorded for this clone. The V gene is TRBV13, the J gene TRBJ1-1; D perhaps matches TRBD1 (6 bases). The CDR3 covers 11 residues. Germline CDR1 and CDR2: PRHDT and FYEKMQ (reference sequence). V dropped 7 bases and J dropped 8 bases, with 11 bases sitting between them. CDR3 coding DNA: TGTGCCAGCATCAGGGGATCGGAAGCTTTCTTT. This sequence encodes CASIRGSEAFF.

The J gene is TRBJ1-1, the V gene TRBV15; D is uncertain. CDR1 and CDR2 (germline): LNHNV, YYDKDF (reference sequence). Trimming took off 0 bases at V and 3 bases at J, with 11 bases between the two ends. The CDR3 is 15 residues long. The CDR3, as DNA: TGTGCCACCAGCAGAGATTTGCAGAAGTACACTGAAGCTTTCTTT. Protein sequence: CATSRDLQKYTEAFF.